The subject of this entry is one T cell receptor beta chain. This sample is drawn from a study of early T cells in non-severe SARS-CoV-2 infection. MiXCR, applied by TCRdb to the 5' RACE reads, yields one record per CDR3 protein. The sample consists of about 64,000 distinct CDR3 sequences, around 18% of them appearing once. The V end lost 5 bases, the J end lost 1 base, and 5 bases lay between the germline ends. The CDR3 totals 12 residues. Germline CDR1 and CDR2: KGHSH and LQKENI. The sequence derives from an adult who was a healthcare worker with PCR-confirmed SARS-CoV-2 infection or an uninfected control (not recorded which). The source was whole blood, collected at baseline. The chain carries TRBV18 and TRBJ1-1; D gene unclear. As DNA, the CDR3 is TGTGCCAGCTCAGACCAGAACACTGAAGCTTTCTTT. As protein: CASSDQNTEAFF.